This T cell receptor beta chain comes out of a study of technical replicates of blood from a handful of donors. Germline V gene data show CDR1 as MRHNA and CDR2 as SNTAGT. Trimming removed 3 bases from V and 9 bases from J; junction bases left unmatched: 7. CDR3 size: 14 residues. This clone showed up just once. The protocol was immunoSEQ multiplex PCR, while the TCRdb copy is restricted to in-frame clones and leaves out a portion. Counted here are some 60,000 clones, about 94% occurring once; the ten biggest clones make up 2.5% to 3.5%. The origin of this receptor is a human donor in good health. Some clones in this sample may be carry-over from other donors' samples. The chain links TRBV6-4 to TRBJ2-1; 8 nucleotides match TRBD2. Sequencing was done on a sample of PBMCs. CDR3 in amino acids: CASSEPGLVSEQFF. CDR3 nucleotide sequence: TGTGCCAGCAGTGAGCCGGGACTAGTTAGTGAGCAGTTCTTC.